Given below is one TCR beta chain in context. Its cognate antigen is unknown. Both 60 Vbeta primers and 13 Jbeta primers went into the PCR. TCRdb's copy holds only in-frame clones and misses some; the assay was immunoSEQ multiplex PCR. Of about 170,000 clones listed, approximately 70% were seen once; the top ten hold less than 8.5%. The data are from a study of cytomegalovirus exposure and HLA in healthy donors. Study-level findings and limits: Further analysis was carried out later, and it showed several of the most significant clusters appearing linked to common viral pathogens.

Germline V gives CDR1 LGHNA, CDR2 YNFKEQ. V lost 0 bases and J 6 bases, leaving 11 bases between the germline ends. The CDR3 sequence is 15 residues long. Source material: PBMCs. This receptor was taken from a man aged 35 to 55 in good health and CMV-seropositive. The chain carries TRBV4-2 and TRBJ2-2; perhaps TRBD2 as D (6 bases). Written as DNA, the CDR3 is TGTGCCAGCAGCCAAGAGGGAGGTGAAGCCGGGGAGCTGTTTTTT. Translating gives CASSQEGGEAGELFF.